This passage covers 5 T cell receptor beta chains from one sample sequenced in a study of blood T cells in healthy people across ages. The use of a sample-barcoded 5' primer and a J-beta primer mix characterized a second PCR of roughly 7 to 12 cycles. TCRdb re-called the 5' RACE reads with MiXCR, one entry per CDR3 protein. Found here are about 1.8 million distinct CDR3 sequences, about 49% of them singletons; the top ten hold around 2.1%. The sequencing input was blood. The origin of the receptors is a middle-aged woman in good health.

The genes are TRBV6-5 and TRBJ2-5, with TRBD2 matching over 7 bases. The CDR3 runs 17 residues. With V trimmed by 2 bases and J by 5 bases, 14 bases remained unmatched. Germline values: CDR1 MNHEY, CDR2 SVGAGI. CDR3 coding DNA: TGTGCCAGCAGTTACGGACGGCCTAGCGGCTCTCGGGAGACCCAGTACTTC. Its protein product is CASSYGRPSGSRETQYF.

DNA of the CDR3: TGTGCCAGCAGAAGACAGGGTACGGGCTATGGCTACACCTTC. Translating it yields CASRRQGTGYGYTF. The chain has TRBV6-2 or TRBV6-3 and TRBJ1-2; 7 bases fit TRBD1. CDR3 size: 14 residues. The V segment lost 6 bases and the J segment 4 bases; nucleotides outside the gene matches: 8. Germline V gene sequence: CDR1 MNHEY, CDR2 SVGEGT.

The chain has TRBV4-1 and TRBJ2-5; D is possibly TRBD2 (6 bases). The CDR3 totals 15 residues. Germline CDR1 reads MGHRA; CDR2 reads YSYEKL. The V gene lost 1 base and the J gene lost 5 bases, with 14 bases spanning the gap. In nucleotides, the CDR3 is TGCGCCAGCAGCCAAGGGTGGGGAGGTACGGAGACCCAGTACTTC. Protein: CASSQGWGGTETQYF.

The genes are TRBV7-9 and TRBJ2-1; the match to TRBD1 covers 8 bases. Germline V gene data show CDR1 as SEHNR and CDR2 as FQNEAQ (reference sequence). The CDR3 sequence is 16 residues long. The junction had 8 bases not matched to a gene; V was cut back by 5 bases and J by 2 bases. The CDR3 is CASSPRTGRPYNEQFF. CDR3 sequence (DNA): TGTGCCAGCAGCCCTAGGACAGGGAGGCCCTACAATGAGCAGTTCTTC.

The chain combines TRBV20-1 with TRBJ2-1; 10 bases fit TRBD2. V lost 2 bases, J lost 8 bases, and 6 bases stayed unmatched. The CDR3 contains 14 residues. Germline CDR1 and CDR2: DFQATT and SNEGSKA (reference sequence). This chain's CDR3 is CSARPSGGVYEQFF. The CDR3 coding sequence is TGCAGTGCTAGACCTAGCGGGGGCGTATATGAGCAGTTCTTC.